Listed below are T cell receptor beta chains from one sample, sequenced in a study of beta chain features in type 1 diabetes. The protocol was immunoSEQ multiplex PCR, while the TCRdb copy is restricted to in-frame clones and leaves out a portion. The sample records roughly 140,000 clones, around 10% being singletons. The specimen was central memory CD4+ T cells from blood. The receptor source for this set is a man between 18 and 35 years old in good health. Both conserved end residues are part of each CDR3. D genes are given only for firm matches. Expanded clones are given a class, and other clones once, few, many or no size at all.

D gene,V gene,J gene,clone size,CDR3 protein,CDR3 DNA
TRBD1,TRBV6-1,TRBJ2-1,few,CASSTDRGNEQFF,TGTGCCAGCAGTACCGACAGGGGGAATGAGCAGTTCTTC
TRBD1,TRBV20-1,TRBJ2-7,-,CSWDRDYEQYF,TGCAGTTGGGACAGGGACTACGAGCAGTACTTC
-,TRBV5-1,TRBJ2-5,-,CASSLADGGGALDF,TGCGCCAGCAGCTTGGCGGATGGAGGGGGCGCCCTGGACTTC
-,TRBV7-3,TRBJ1-2,-,CASSVQGGYGYTF,TGTGCCAGCAGCGTTCAGGGAGGCTATGGCTACACCTTC
TRBD1,TRBV27,TRBJ2-4,many,CASSKPTGGFNIQYF,TGTGCCAGCAGCAAACCGACAGGGGGTTTTAACATTCAGTACTTC
-,TRBV11-2,TRBJ2-3,few,CASSQTAPDTQYF,TGTGCCAGCAGTCAAACGGCTCCAGATACGCAGTATTTT
TRBD1,TRBV4-2,TRBJ2-4,-,CASSSMDRAKNIQYF,TGTGCCAGCAGCTCTATGGACAGGGCCAAAAACATTCAGTACTTC
TRBD1,TRBV4-1,TRBJ2-3,few,CASSHGDRESDTQYF,TGCGCCAGCAGCCACGGGGACAGGGAGTCAGATACGCAGTATTTT
TRBD2,TRBV10-3,TRBJ2-1,-,CATLGTSGGYNNEQFF,TGTGCCACCCTTGGGACTAGCGGGGGGTACAACAATGAGCAGTTCTTC
-,TRBV4-2,TRBJ1-2,few,CASSPSPGVVDYGYTF,TGTGCCAGCAGCCCTTCTCCCGGGGTGGTCGACTATGGCTACACCTTC
-,TRBV28,TRBJ2-1,-,CASASLARSYNEQFF,TGTGCCAGCGCCTCACTAGCCCGTTCCTACAATGAGCAGTTCTTC
-,TRBV15,TRBJ2-3,many,CATTGHKSDTQYF,TGTGCCACCACGGGACATAAGTCAGATACGCAGTATTTT
-,TRBV10-3,TRBJ1-2,few,CAISEGGTFYGYTF,TGTGCCATCAGTGAGGGGGGGACATTCTATGGCTACACCTTC
TRBD2,TRBV2,TRBJ2-1,-,CASRVGTSGGLNEQFF,TGTGCCAGCAGGGTCGGCACTAGCGGGGGCCTCAATGAGCAGTTCTTC
-,TRBV29-1,TRBJ2-7,-,CSAEKGLGEQYF,TGCAGCGCCGAGAAGGGTTTAGGCGAGCAGTACTTC
TRBD2,TRBV10-3,TRBJ2-1,few,CAIREAGGPHEQFF,TGTGCCATCAGGGAAGCGGGAGGGCCCCATGAGCAGTTCTTC
-,TRBV19,TRBJ1-1,few,CASSITARVNTEAFF,TGTGCCAGTAGTATAACGGCCAGAGTGAACACTGAAGCTTTCTTT
-,TRBV7-9,TRBJ1-4,-,CASSPSELFF,TGTGCCAGCAGCCCCAGCGAACTGTTTTTT
TRBD2,TRBV19,TRBJ2-1,-,CASSIISGGQSSYNEQFF,TGTGCCAGTAGTATAATTAGCGGGGGGCAGAGCTCCTACAATGAGCAGTTCTTC
-,TRBV11-2,TRBJ2-3,-,CASSSTGLRATDTQYF,TGTGCCAGCAGCTCCACGGGGCTTAGGGCGACAGATACGCAGTATTTT
-,TRBV6-5,TRBJ2-7,few,CASSYSRSPSLYF,TGTGCCAGCAGTTACTCAAGAAGTCCCTCGCTGTACTTC
-,TRBV14,TRBJ2-7,few,CASSQWTGGRYEQYF,TGTGCCAGCAGCCAATGGACGGGCGGCCGGTACGAGCAGTACTTC
-,TRBV19,TRBJ1-1,few,CASSFEPRTEAFF,TGTGCCAGTAGCTTCGAACCTCGCACTGAAGCTTTCTTT
TRBD1,TRBV15,TRBJ2-7,-,CATSRDRGLEQYF,TGTGCCACCAGTCGGGACAGGGGGCTCGAGCAGTACTTC
-,TRBV14,TRBJ2-1,many,CASSQDRGRWNEQFF,TGTGCCAGCAGCCAAGATAGAGGGAGATGGAATGAGCAGTTCTTC
TRBD2,TRBV9,TRBJ2-3,few,CASSRGTSRVDTQYF,TGTGCCAGCAGCCGCGGGACTAGCAGAGTAGATACGCAGTATTTT
-,TRBV9,TRBJ2-1,-,CASSWSGTSEQFF,TGTGCCAGCAGCTGGTCAGGGACGTCTGAGCAGTTCTTC
TRBD1,TRBV14,TRBJ2-3,-,CASSPTPGQEVDTQYF,TGTGCCAGCAGCCCCACCCCGGGACAGGAGGTGGATACGCAGTATTTT
TRBD1,TRBV7-2,TRBJ2-6,few,CASSPRQGSGANVLTF,TGTGCCAGCAGCCCCCGACAGGGCTCTGGGGCCAACGTCCTGACTTTC
TRBD2,TRBV19,TRBJ2-2,few,CASSRLAANTGELFF,TGTGCCAGTAGTAGACTAGCGGCTAACACCGGGGAGCTGTTTTTT
TRBD2,TRBV5-4,TRBJ2-3,few,CASSFSGRKVDTQYF,TGTGCCAGCAGCTTTAGCGGGAGAAAGGTAGATACGCAGTATTTT
TRBD1,TRBV7-2,TRBJ1-2,-,CASSLAGGENGYTF,TGTGCCAGCAGCTTAGCAGGGGGCGAGAATGGCTACACCTTC
TRBD2,TRBV6-6,TRBJ2-5,few,CASKPSASGETQYF,TGTGCCAGCAAGCCGTCGGCTAGCGGGGAGACCCAGTACTTC